One and the same sample provided the 22 T cell receptor beta chains below, sequenced in a study of shared clonotypes between healthy human individuals. Method: immunoSEQ multiplex PCR; TCRdb's copy keeps in-frame clones and lacks some. The sample carries some 1.5 million clones, about 98% recorded once. Sample: naive CD4+ T cells sorted from blood. Subset denoted: CD45RA+ positively selected. Receptors originate from a man aged 25 to 45 in good health.

In regard to this clone: One junction end disagrees with the germline gene, perhaps due to a read error. The chain joins TRBV18 to TRBJ2-7; D possibly corresponds to TRBD1 (6 bases). The CDR3 covers 14 residues. Germline V gene data show CDR1 as KGHSH and CDR2 as LQKENI. CDR3 region: CASSPQQGSSEQYF. DNA of the CDR3: TGTGCCAGCTCACCACAACAGGGATCCTCCGAGCAGTACTTC.

The rearrangement joins TRBV29-1 to TRBJ2-1; 10 bases line up with TRBD2. This CDR3 is built from 15 residues. CDR1 and CDR2 from the germline V gene are SQVTM and ANQGSEA. The V and J ends lost 7 bases and 9 bases, in that order; junction bases with no gene match: 15. CDR3 residues: CSAREWASGSGEQFF. The CDR3 nucleotides read TGCAGCGCTAGGGAGTGGGCTAGCGGGAGCGGTGAGCAGTTCTTC.

The chain joins TRBV7-2 to TRBJ2-5; D is uncertain. Deletions cut 7 bases from V and 5 bases from J, with 8 bases between. CDR1 and CDR2 (germline): SGHTA, FQGNSA. The CDR3 is 11 amino acids. The chain's CDR3 is CASNLFETQYF. The CDR3 DNA follows: TGTGCCAGCAACCTCTTCGAGACCCAGTACTTC.

The chain employs TRBV10-2 and TRBJ2-3; D gene unclear. This CDR3 region has 14 residues. Germline V CDR1 and CDR2: WSHSY, SAAADI. V lost 5 bases and J lost 0, with 9 bases in between. CDR3 sequence reads: CASSRHLSTDTQYF. CDR3 bases: TGCGCCAGCAGTAGGCACCTAAGCACAGATACGCAGTATTTT.

V gene TRBV15 combines with J gene TRBJ2-7; TRBD1 matches 8 bases. The ends lost 0 bases at V and 4 bases at J; junction bases unmatched: 8. Germline-derived CDR1 and CDR2 are LNHNV and YYDKDF (reference sequence). The CDR3 is 16 residues long. In DNA, the CDR3 is TGTGCCACCAGCAGAGATTGGCCGACAGGGGAATACGAGCAGTACTTC. It encodes CATSRDWPTGEYEQYF.

This clone was observed once. CDR3 protein: CASSLEGQGSETQYF. CDR3 nucleotide sequence: TGTGCCAGCAGCTTAGAGGGACAGGGTAGTGAGACGCAGTATTTT. V is TRBV11-2 and J is TRBJ2-3; 9 nucleotides match TRBD1. The V gene's germline CDR1 is SGHAT and CDR2 FQNNGV. With V trimmed by 0 bases and J by 9 bases, 7 bases remained unmatched. The CDR3 is made up of 15 amino acids.

V is TRBV28 and J is TRBJ2-2; the D gene is possibly TRBD2 (6 bases). V was clipped by 8 bases and J by 1 base, with 8 bases between them. Germline loops: CDR1 MDHEN, CDR2 SYDVKM. The CDR3 spans 13 residues. CDR3 nucleotide sequence: TGTGCCAGCCTTAGCGGGAACACCGGGGAGCTGTTTTTT. This translates into CASLSGNTGELFF.

CDR3 region: CASSSGLAEINYNEQFF. In DNA, the CDR3 is TGCGCCAGCAGCTCGGGACTAGCGGAGATAAACTACAATGAGCAGTTCTTC. The chain recombines TRBV5-1 with TRBJ2-1; 11 positions agree with TRBD2. Germline-derived CDR1 and CDR2 are SGHRS and YFSETQ. V lost 3 bases to trimming and J lost 3 bases; unmatched junction nucleotides: 8. This CDR3 is 17 amino acids long. Full variable domain (remainder filled in from reference TRBV5-1 and TRBJ2-1): KAGVTQTPRYLIKTRGQQVTLSCSPISGHRSVSWYQQTPGQGLQFLFEYFSETQRNKGNFPGRFSGRQFSNSRSEMNVSTLELGDSALYLCASSSGLAEINYNEQFFGPGTRLTVL.

The V call is TRBV7-9, the J call TRBJ2-7, with TRBD2 as a possible D gene (6 bases). The ends were cut back, 5 bases at V and 2 bases at J, with 16 bases in the middle. This CDR3 contains 15 residues. Germline lookup yields CDR1 SEHNR and CDR2 FQNEAQ (reference sequence). The CDR3: CASSRTDGGAYEQYF. The CDR3 region has the DNA TGTGCCAGCAGCCGGACGGACGGAGGGGCCTACGAGCAGTACTTC.

The chain recombines TRBV18 with TRBJ2-2; D is unclear. CDR1 is KGHSH, CDR2 LQKENI, per germline. Trimming pared 2 bases from V and 2 bases from J, leaving 15 bases between. The CDR3 sequence is 17 residues long. The CDR3 loop reads CASSPNNLNFNTGELFF. CDR3 coding DNA: TGTGCCAGCTCACCAAATAACCTTAACTTTAACACCGGGGAGCTGTTTTTT. The entire variable domain, with the rest obtained from reference TRBV18 and TRBJ2-2, is as follows: NAGVMQNPRHLVRRRGQEARLRCSPMKGHSHVYWYRQLPEEGLKFMVYLQKENIIDESGMPKERFSAEFPKEGPSILRIQQVVRGDSAAYFCASSPNNLNFNTGELFFGEGSRLTVL.

This rearrangement joins TRBV6-1 to TRBJ1-5, with D uncertain. The CDR3 totals 15 residues. Germline V gene sequence: CDR1 MNHNS, CDR2 SASEGT. V lost 2 bases to trimming and J lost 5 bases, with 13 bases between them. The CDR3: CASSEWAGRDQPQHF. DNA for the CDR3: TGTGCCAGCAGTGAATGGGCAGGTAGGGATCAGCCCCAGCATTTT.

The chain couples TRBV7-8 to TRBJ2-7, with D possibly being TRBD1 or TRBD2 (5 bases each). CDR3 size: 20 residues. Germline loops: CDR1 SGHVS, CDR2 FQNEAQ. The V end lost 3 bases, the J end lost 3 bases, and 30 bases lay between the germline ends. CDR3 loop: CASSLLVPGTFSSARYEQYF. The CDR3 region has the DNA TGTGCCAGCAGCTTGCTTGTCCCCGGGACCTTCTCCAGCGCGCGCTACGAGCAGTACTTC.

This sequence joins TRBV5-4 and TRBJ1-2, with a weak D call TRBD1 (6 bases). The CDR3 is made up of 14 amino acids. Germline lookup yields CDR1 SGHNT and CDR2 YYREEE (reference sequence). Trimming took 4 bases from V and 0 from J, leaving 10 bases between them. The CDR3 DNA is TGTGCCAGCAGCGTGGACAGCGCTAACTATGGCTACACCTTC. Its protein is CASSVDSANYGYTF.

The gene calls are TRBV29-1 and TRBJ2-7; the D is unclear. Trimming stripped 1 base from V and 5 bases from J, with 12 bases between. Germline CDR1 is SQVTM and CDR2 is ANQGSEA. This CDR3 has 13 amino acids. This CDR3 reads CSVEVLRLDEQYF. Written as DNA, the CDR3 is TGCAGCGTTGAAGTACTCAGGTTAGACGAGCAGTACTTC.

V gene TRBV5-1 combines with J gene TRBJ1-1; D gene ambiguous. In germline, CDR1 is SGHRS, CDR2 YFSETQ. The CDR3 has 16 residues. V was clipped by 5 bases and J by 5 bases, with 22 bases between them. CDR3 in amino acids: CASSDYWGRGLTEAFF. CDR3 bases: TGCGCCAGCAGTGATTATTGGGGTCGGGGATTAACTGAAGCTTTCTTT.

The rearrangement joins TRBV5-4 to TRBJ2-1, with 8 bases fitting TRBD2. V shed 4 bases and J 5 bases; nucleotides not matched to a gene: 11. This CDR3 has 16 residues. CDR1 SGHNT and CDR2 YYREEE come from the germline V gene (reference sequence). The CDR3 nucleotides are TGTGCCAGCAGCGAAATAGCGGGAAGTGGCGACAATGAGCAGTTCTTC. Residues: CASSEIAGSGDNEQFF.

In this sample, this clone turned up once. The rearrangement links TRBV4-3 to TRBJ1-4, with TRBD1 as a possible D gene (5 bases). This CDR3 is 16 amino acids long. CDR1 is LGHNA, CDR2 YSLEER, per germline. V was clipped by 3 bases and J by 5 bases, with 16 bases between them. This CDR3 reads CASSHSRGTVNEKLFF. Written as DNA, the CDR3 is TGCGCCAGCAGCCACTCGCGGGGGACGGTAAATGAAAAACTGTTTTTT.

This clone was seen once. V is TRBV6-5 and J is TRBJ2-7; perhaps D is TRBD1 or TRBD2 (5 bases each). CDR1 and CDR2 (germline): MNHEY, SVGAGI. The CDR3 sequence is 15 residues long. Trimming removed 0 bases at V and 2 bases at J, with 11 bases between. CDR3 DNA: TGTGCCAGCAGTTACTCAAAGGGGACCCCCTACGAGCAGTACTTC. Protein: CASSYSKGTPYEQYF.

The chain employs TRBV7-8 and TRBJ1-5; D is unclear. The CDR3 contains 16 residues. CDR1 and CDR2 (germline): SGHVS, FQNEAQ. V shed 5 bases and J shed 6 bases, with 20 bases lying between them. CDR3 DNA: TGTGCCAGCAGCAGCCGTCTCGAACTCCGGGGTCAGCCCCAGCATTTT. As protein: CASSSRLELRGQPQHF.

The genes are TRBV5-5 and TRBJ1-1; D is ambiguous. The germline V and J ends were trimmed by 0 bases and 1 base, with 10 bases remaining between them. Germline CDR1 and CDR2: SGHKS and YYEKEE (reference sequence). The CDR3 consists of 15 residues. The CDR3 reads CASSLDGNRNTEAFF. In DNA, the CDR3 is TGTGCCAGCAGCTTGGATGGGAATAGGAACACTGAAGCTTTCTTT.

The chain links TRBV7-2 to TRBJ2-4, with a possible D match to TRBD1 (5 bases). Germline V gives CDR1 SGHTA, CDR2 FQGNSA. The germline V and J ends were trimmed by 1 base and 0 bases, with 19 bases remaining between them. This CDR3 is 19 amino acids long. This CDR3 is CASSLVTRALFRAKNIQYF. The CDR3 region has the DNA TGTGCCAGCAGCTTAGTTACCAGGGCCCTTTTCAGAGCCAAAAACATTCAGTACTTC.

The V gene is TRBV4-1, the J gene TRBJ1-5; weak D call: TRBD1 (6 bases). Trimming pared 4 bases from V and 0 bases from J, leaving 16 bases between. The CDR3 sequence is 17 residues long. Germline loops: CDR1 MGHRA, CDR2 YSYEKL. CDR3 DNA sequence: TGCGCCAGCAGCCTGGCAGGGGACACCAATAGCAATCAGCCCCAGCATTTT. Residues: CASSLAGDTNSNQPQHF.